These 13 T cell receptor beta chains were all obtained from the same sample, sequenced in a study of blood T cells in healthy people across ages. Combining a sample-barcoded 5' primer with a J-beta primer mix, a second PCR ran for 7 to 11 cycles. One entry per CDR3 protein, called by TCRdb with MiXCR from the 5' RACE reads. The sample has about 1 million distinct CDR3 sequences, 45% seen once. Sequenced material: blood. The receptors derive from a woman aged 55-70 years in good health.

The V call is TRBV7-3, the J call TRBJ2-3; D might be TRBD1 (5 bases). V lost 1 base to trimming and J lost 4 bases, with 15 bases between them. CDR1 and CDR2 (germline): SGHTA, FQGTGA. The CDR3 has 16 amino acids. DNA of the CDR3: TGTGCCAGCAGCTTAAAGGTTTCAGGGTTGGCAGATACGCAGTATTTT. This gives the protein CASSLKVSGLADTQYF.

The gene calls are TRBV12-3 or TRBV12-4 and TRBJ2-3, with 10 bases that match TRBD2. The CDR3 contains 18 residues. With 2 bases clipped from V and 3 bases from J, the junction kept 11 bases outside the gene matches. The CDR3 nucleotides are TGTGCCAGCAGTTTAAAAGCTTCTAGCGGGAGTGGTACAGATACGCAGTATTTT. This sequence encodes CASSLKASSGSGTDTQYF.

About this clonotype itself: With a much larger clone just one base away, this may be a read error. The V call is TRBV13, the J call TRBJ2-5; D is unclear. Germline V CDR1 and CDR2: PRHDT, FYEKMQ (reference sequence). Trimming left V 7 bases short and J 2 bases short, with 8 bases between. The CDR3 extends over 12 amino acids. The CDR3 DNA reads as TGTGCCAGCAACTCGGAACAAGAGACCCAGTACTTC. This translates into CASNSEQETQYF.

The chain couples TRBV6-2 or TRBV6-3 to TRBJ1-2; 7 bases are shared with TRBD1. The CDR3 consists of 11 residues. The ends lost 6 bases at V and 8 bases at J; junction bases unmatched: 3. Germline V CDR1 and CDR2: MNHEY, SVGEGT. The DNA for the CDR3 is TGTGCCAGCAGCCGGACAGGAGGCTACACCTTC. Translated, it gives CASSRTGGYTF.

The CDR3 sequence: CASSYSSVGYNEQFF. In nucleotides, the CDR3 is TGTGCCAGCAGTTACTCAAGCGTGGGGTACAATGAGCAGTTCTTC. The J gene is TRBJ2-1, the V gene TRBV6-5; D remains ambiguous. The germline CDR1 and CDR2 sequences are MNHEY and SVGAGI. V gave up 0 bases and J gave up 4 bases, with 10 bases separating them. The CDR3 spans 15 residues.

The V gene is TRBV7-8, the J gene TRBJ2-7; tentative D call: TRBD1 (5 bases). The germline V and J ends were trimmed by 6 bases and 7 bases, with 25 bases remaining between them. The length of the CDR3 is 16 residues. Germline V gene lookup returns CDR1 SGHVS and CDR2 FQNEAQ. The CDR3 DNA follows: TGTGCCAGCAGTCACCCCCAGGAAAAACCAGGGCGAGAGCAGTACTTC. Its translation is CASSHPQEKPGREQYF.

This rearrangement joins TRBV5-1 to TRBJ2-1; 9 bases agree with TRBD1. The germline V gene has CDR1 SGHRS and CDR2 YFSETQ. The CDR3 runs 15 residues. The J segment lost 6 bases and the V segment lost 4 bases, leaving 8 bases of the junction unmatched. The CDR3 bases are TGCGCCAGCAGCGTGAGGACAGGGGTGGTCAATGAGCAGTTCTTC. Protein: CASSVRTGVVNEQFF.

V and J are TRBV11-2 and TRBJ2-7; no clear D. Germline values: CDR1 SGHAT, CDR2 FQNNGV. The V gene lost 6 bases and the J gene lost 6 bases, with 12 bases spanning the gap. The CDR3 totals 12 residues. The CDR3 region has the DNA TGTGCCAGCAGTCGTGGGGTTGGCGAGCAGTACTTC. Translation gives CASSRGVGEQYF.

The V gene is TRBV5-1, the J gene TRBJ2-5; D gene uncertain. V was trimmed by 3 bases and J by 1 base, leaving 7 bases between them. This CDR3 is 13 amino acids long. Germline V gene sequence: CDR1 SGHRS, CDR2 YFSETQ. The CDR3 reads CASSWEGQETQYF. The CDR3 DNA reads as TGCGCCAGCAGCTGGGAAGGCCAAGAGACCCAGTACTTC.

This clonotype turned up a few times. The J gene is TRBJ2-1, the V gene TRBV20-1; the D is unclear. Germline V gene sequence: CDR1 DFQATT, CDR2 SNEGSKA (reference sequence). V was clipped by 3 bases and J by 5 bases, with 8 bases between them. This CDR3 is built from 12 residues. Here the CDR3 DNA reads TGCAGTGCTAGTATTCTCGACAATGAGCAGTTCTTC. Its protein is CSASILDNEQFF.

In its sample, this clonotype was seen a few times. The rearrangement uses TRBV29-1 and TRBJ2-7; D possibly corresponds to TRBD1 (6 bases). Trimming removed 5 bases at V and 2 bases at J, with 16 bases between. Germline loops: CDR1 SQVTM, CDR2 ANQGSEA. The CDR3 consists of 14 residues. CDR3 sequence: CSVSSSTGTYEQYF. CDR3 coding DNA: TGCAGCGTTTCCAGTTCTACAGGGACCTACGAGCAGTACTTC.

The V and J genes are TRBV29-1 and TRBJ2-5; possible D gene TRBD1, 6 bases. The CDR3 covers 13 residues. Trimming stripped 3 bases from V and 1 base from J, with 9 bases between. CDR1 is SQVTM, CDR2 ANQGSEA, per germline. CDR3 in amino acids: CSVEDRSQETQYF. The CDR3 DNA follows: TGCAGCGTTGAGGACAGATCCCAAGAGACCCAGTACTTC.

V usage is TRBV14 and J usage is TRBJ1-2, with D hard to call. Trimming stripped 0 bases from V and 4 bases from J, with 12 bases between. The V gene's germline CDR1 is SGHDN and CDR2 FVKESK. The CDR3 covers 15 residues. The CDR3 DNA is TGTGCCAGCAGCCAAGACGTCCGGGCCTCCTATGGCTACACCTTC. This sequence encodes CASSQDVRASYGYTF.